This TCR beta chain was obtained from a study of spatial heterogeneity in lung cancer. Study context: Any follow-up PBMC samples that were available went on to be sequenced, and the median time to follow-up was roughly two years after resection.

Time point reported: blood at routine non-recurrence follow-up after resection. Tumor, nontumor lung or frozen PBMC supplied whole RNA that was sequenced unsorted. Each TCR cDNA molecule bore a unique molecular identifier. MiXCR, applied by TCRdb to the 5' RACE reads, yields one record per CDR3 protein. The table includes under 150,000 distinct CDR3 sequences, roughly 10% detected once. Trimming took 2 bases from V and 0 from J, leaving 12 bases between them. Looked up from germline, CDR1 is SGHTA and CDR2 is FQGTGA. CDR3 length: 16 residues. The chain couples TRBV7-3 to TRBJ2-3; perhaps TRBD2 as D (7 bases). The source of this sequence is a female donor with early-stage non-small cell lung cancer. Sample: PBMCs, taken at follow-up. The CDR3: CASSLLGGRSTDTQYF. The CDR3, as DNA: TGTGCCAGCAGCTTATTGGGGGGGCGGAGCACAGATACGCAGTATTTT.